These T cell receptor beta chains were read from a single sample in a study of blood T cell repertoires in COVID-19. Clones were sequenced by immunoSEQ multiplex PCR, and TCRdb holds only the in-frame ones, with some missing. The sample records about 110,000 clones, 80% being singletons. Material: peripheral blood. All receptors come from a human donor in a cohort sampled during active or convalescent COVID-19. The CDR3 runs from the conserved cysteine through the conserved F or W. The order of the fields is D gene, clone size, J gene, V gene, CDR3 DNA, CDR3 protein. The D gene is left open where the match is weak. The size field is filled for only some rows; it gives once, few, many or a size class.

D: -; size: -; J: TRBJ2-1; V: TRBV6-6; DNA: TGTGCCAGCAGTTACCCGGGTGGGGAGAATGAGCAGTTCTTC; CDR3: CASSYPGGENEQFF
D: -; size: -; J: TRBJ1-1; V: TRBV6-5; DNA: TGTGCCAGCGCGATGTCGGGGAACACTGAAGCTTTCTTT; CDR3: CASAMSGNTEAFF
D: -; size: few; J: TRBJ2-7; V: TRBV3-1/TRBV3-2; DNA: TGTGCCAGCAGCACCAGGGGTACCTACGAGCAGTACTTC; CDR3: CASSTRGTYEQYF
D: -; size: few; J: TRBJ1-2; V: TRBV5-4; DNA: TGTGCCAGCAGCTTACCGGGGATCTATGGCTACACCTTC; CDR3: CASSLPGIYGYTF
D: -; size: -; J: TRBJ2-7; V: TRBV7-2; DNA: TGTGCCAGCAGCCGTTATGGACGGGACTACGAGCAGTACTTC; CDR3: CASSRYGRDYEQYF
D: -; size: -; J: TRBJ2-3; V: TRBV19; DNA: TGTGCCAGTAGTAAAGTTCCGGGATTAAGCACAGATACGCAGTATTTT; CDR3: CASSKVPGLSTDTQYF
D: -; size: -; J: TRBJ1-6; V: TRBV9; DNA: TGTGCCAGCAGCGTAGGAGGGCTGGGGTCACCCCTCCACTTT; CDR3: CASSVGGLGSPLHF
D: -; size: few; J: TRBJ2-7; V: TRBV19; DNA: TGTGCCAGTAGTATCGAGGGTAGCTCCTACGAGCAGTACTTC; CDR3: CASSIEGSSYEQYF
D: -; size: -; J: TRBJ1-4; V: TRBV18; DNA: TGTGCCAGCTCACCATTCTCTAATGAAAAACTGTTTTTT; CDR3: CASSPFSNEKLFF
D: -; size: -; J: TRBJ1-4; V: TRBV28; DNA: TGTGCCAGCACCCTACCTTCCCGGAGGAGCGAAAAACTGTTTTTT; CDR3: CASTLPSRRSEKLFF
D: TRBD2; size: once; J: TRBJ2-7; V: TRBV23-1; DNA: TGCGCCAGCAGTCAAACCGCCCTTAGAGAGCGGGGCTACGAGCAGTACTTC; CDR3: CASSQTALRERGYEQYF
D: -; size: -; J: TRBJ1-5; V: TRBV28; DNA: TGTGCCAGCAGTTTACGGTCCGCGGAGCGGCATTTT; CDR3: CASSLRSAERHF
D: TRBD1; size: -; J: TRBJ1-6; V: TRBV28; DNA: TGTGCCAGCAGTTTATCCAGGAGCAGGGGGTACAATTCACCCCTCCACTTT; CDR3: CASSLSRSRGYNSPLHF
D: -; size: -; J: TRBJ2-1; V: TRBV5-4; DNA: TGTGCCAGCAGCTTGGATTGGAGCTCCTACAATGAGCAGTTCTTC; CDR3: CASSLDWSSYNEQFF